Below, 18 T cell receptor beta chains from the same sample are listed, as sequenced in a study of cytomegalovirus exposure and HLA in healthy donors. In the PCR, 60 Vbeta and 13 Jbeta primers were used. Data came from immunoSEQ multiplex PCR; TCRdb stores just in-frame clones and leaves some out. Of under 200,000 clones listed, 75% to 85% are singletons. Sequencing input: PBMCs. These receptors were taken from a male donor in good health and CMV-seropositive.

This clone was found once. DNA of the CDR3: TGTGCCAGCAGCTTTAGAGGCCCTGACACTGAAGCTTTCTTT. This translates into CASSFRGPDTEAFF. The chain links TRBV5-5 to TRBJ1-1; the D is unclear. V lost 2 bases and J 3 bases, leaving 11 bases between the germline ends. This CDR3 region has 14 residues. Germline V gene sequence: CDR1 SGHKS, CDR2 YYEKEE (reference sequence).

The genes are TRBV9 and TRBJ2-7; D is uncertain. CDR1 is SGDLS, CDR2 YYNGEE, per germline. V lost 4 bases and J lost 1, with 15 bases in between. The CDR3 length is 15 residues. CDR3 coding DNA: TGTGCCAGCAGCCCGAGAGACACGGTATCCTACGAGCAGTACTTC. Encoded protein: CASSPRDTVSYEQYF.

V gene TRBV27 combines with J gene TRBJ2-7, with D possibly matching TRBD2 (5 bases). V dropped 3 bases and J dropped 2 bases, with 14 bases sitting between them. From germline, CDR1 is MNHEY and CDR2 SMNVEV (reference sequence). This CDR3 has 15 amino acids. The CDR3 protein is CASSFGSATPYEQYF. In DNA, the CDR3 is TGTGCCAGCAGTTTTGGTAGCGCAACCCCCTACGAGCAGTACTTC.

This clone was detected only once. The chain employs TRBV9 and TRBJ1-6; the match to TRBD1 covers 7 bases. CDR1 SGDLS and CDR2 YYNGEE come from the germline V gene. This CDR3 comprises 15 residues. Germline trimming cut 3 bases from V and 10 bases from J; bases unmatched to any gene: 10. CDR3 sequence reads: CASSGAGTVASPLHF. The CDR3 nucleotides read TGTGCCAGCAGCGGTGCCGGGACAGTGGCCTCACCCCTCCACTTT.

This chain uses TRBV30 with TRBJ1-1; D is ambiguous. Trimming took 2 bases from V and 2 from J, leaving 6 bases between them. Germline CDR1 and CDR2: GTSNPN and SVGIG (reference sequence). The CDR3 covers 12 residues. The CDR3 DNA follows: TGTGCCTGGAGTCACACCAACACTGAAGCTTTCTTT. This gives the protein CAWSHTNTEAFF.

V is TRBV5-1 and J is TRBJ2-1, with 9 bases fitting TRBD2. The trim removed 0 bases at V and 6 bases at J, leaving 10 bases unmatched. This CDR3 comprises 17 residues. The V gene's germline CDR1 is SGHRS and CDR2 YFSETQ. The CDR3 nucleotides are TGCGCCAGCAGCTTGGCCGTAGGGCGGGGGGGCCCCAATGAGCAGTTCTTC. Translating it yields CASSLAVGRGGPNEQFF.

This chain links TRBV25-1 with TRBJ1-2; D call uncertain. Germline V lookup: CDR1 MGHDK, CDR2 SYGVNS. This CDR3 has 12 amino acids. V was pared by 5 bases and J by 3 bases, with 7 bases between. DNA for the CDR3: TGTGCCAGCAGTTCTTTTGACTATGGCTACACCTTC. It translates to CASSSFDYGYTF.

V is TRBV13 and J is TRBJ1-1, with a tentative D call TRBD1 (6 bases). The germline CDR1 and CDR2 sequences are PRHDT and FYEKMQ (reference sequence). The CDR3 length is 15 residues. V was shortened by 2 bases and J by 4 bases, with 14 bases between the two germline ends. The DNA of the CDR3 is TGTGCCAGCAGCTTAACCGGCAGGGGTGGCACTGAAGCTTTCTTT. Encoded protein: CASSLTGRGGTEAFF.

The chain has TRBV30 and TRBJ1-1; 12 nucleotides line up with TRBD1. The CDR3 length is 18 residues. The germline V gene encodes CDR1 GTSNPN and CDR2 SVGIG (reference sequence). The trim removed 3 bases at V and 5 bases at J, leaving 16 bases unmatched. The CDR3 bases are TGTGCCTGGAGCCGGGACAGGGGGCGAGTTGAGGGCCGGACTGAAGCTTTCTTT. Translation: CAWSRDRGRVEGRTEAFF.

The chain employs TRBV5-4 and TRBJ2-5, with 12 positions matching TRBD1. This CDR3 contains 15 residues. The V and J ends lost 0 bases and 5 bases, in that order; junction bases with no gene match: 2. In germline, CDR1 is SGHNT, CDR2 YYREEE (reference sequence). The CDR3 is CASSLGDRGQETQYF. The CDR3 region has the DNA TGTGCCAGCAGCTTGGGGGACAGGGGGCAGGAGACCCAGTACTTC.

This sequence joins TRBV10-3 and TRBJ2-1; perhaps TRBD2 as D (5 bases). The length of the CDR3 is 13 residues. V lost 2 bases and J lost 8, with 10 bases in between. Germline V CDR1 and CDR2: ENHRY, SYGVKD. This CDR3 reads CAISETSWDEQFF. Here the CDR3 DNA reads TGTGCCATCAGTGAGACTAGTTGGGATGAGCAGTTCTTC.

A note on this clone: Other DNA variants within this sample encode the same CDR3. The chain joins TRBV7-3 to TRBJ1-5; D is undetermined. V lost 2 bases to trimming and J lost 6 bases, with 8 bases between them. Germline CDR1 and CDR2: SGHTA and FQGTGA. This CDR3 comprises 13 residues. The CDR3 sequence: CASSLQGGQPQHF. In DNA, the CDR3 is TGTGCCAGCAGCTTACAAGGCGGTCAGCCCCAGCATTTT.

V and J are TRBV7-2 and TRBJ2-3; 7 bases line up with TRBD1. After removal of 4 bases from V and 11 bases from J, the junction contained 3 bases not matched to a gene. CDR1 is SGHTA, CDR2 FQGNSA, per germline. The CDR3 extends over 11 amino acids. The CDR3 is CASSSDRVQYF. The CDR3 DNA is TGTGCCAGCAGCTCCGACAGGGTGCAGTATTTT.

The chain is built from TRBV27 and TRBJ1-1; TRBD1 agrees at 10 bases. V lost 7 bases, J lost 6 bases, and 8 bases stayed unmatched. The germline V gene encodes CDR1 MNHEY and CDR2 SMNVEV (reference sequence). This CDR3 is 14 amino acids long. The CDR3 nucleotides read TGTGCCAGCATTGAGACAGGGGGCAAATCTGAAGCTTTCTTT. Translating gives CASIETGGKSEAFF.

The J gene is TRBJ1-2, the V gene TRBV5-5; the match to TRBD1 covers 7 bases. This CDR3 contains 15 residues. V dropped 3 bases and J dropped 2; count of bases not matched to a gene: 7. Germline V CDR1 and CDR2: SGHKS, YYEKEE (reference sequence). The CDR3 bases are TGTGCCAGCAGCTGGAGGAGGGACAGCAACTATGGCTACACCTTC. It is translated as CASSWRRDSNYGYTF.

The chain employs TRBV5-1 and TRBJ1-1; 8 bases are shared with TRBD1. The CDR3 runs 15 residues. Germline trimming cut 2 bases from V and 4 bases from J; bases unmatched to any gene: 7. Germline CDR1 is SGHRS and CDR2 is YFSETQ. CDR3 amino acids: CASSLYGQGSTEAFF. CDR3 DNA: TGCGCCAGCAGCTTATACGGACAGGGCAGCACTGAAGCTTTCTTT.

The V gene is TRBV5-6, the J gene TRBJ1-1, with D perhaps matching TRBD1 (6 bases). CDR1 and CDR2 from the germline V gene are SGHDT and YYEEEE. Trimming took off 4 bases at V and 8 bases at J, with 21 bases between the two ends. The CDR3 covers 15 residues. CDR3 in amino acids: CASSLGVGGPREAFF. The CDR3 region has the DNA TGTGCCAGCAGCCTCGGAGTTGGGGGCCCACGGGAAGCTTTCTTT.

The chain joins TRBV9 to TRBJ1-2; TRBD1 aligns across 7 bases. There are 17 residues in the CDR3. Germline V lookup: CDR1 SGDLS, CDR2 YYNGEE. J was trimmed by 4 bases and V by 3 bases; bases with no gene match: 15. The CDR3 spells CASSDPLQGEYGYGYTF. The CDR3 coding sequence is TGTGCCAGCAGCGATCCACTTCAGGGGGAGTATGGCTATGGCTACACCTTC.